This TCR beta chain was obtained from a study of T cells expressing NK-cell markers. Whole-study context: There were seven HCMV-seropositive donors and one seronegative donor among the eight sequenced.

Per the germline V gene, CDR1 is LNHNV and CDR2 is YYDKDF (reference sequence). This CDR3 spans 11 amino acids. TCRdb re-called the 5' RACE reads; every CDR3 protein appears as one record, without DNA. The sample holds 250,000 to 300,000 distinct CDR3 sequences. This TCR derives from a man younger than 35 in good health. The sample taken for sequencing was blood T cells: a sorted CD56 or NKG2C T cell subset, CD4+ or CD8+ T cells, or bulk PBMC T cells (not recorded which). This chain connects TRBV15 to TRBJ2-1. This chain's CDR3 is CATSRDDEQFF.